This T cell receptor beta chain was identified in a study of regulatory T cells in long-lasting Graves disease. Across the whole study: Graves' patients diagnosed newly had used antithyroid drugs under 3 months.

Time point denoted: newly diagnosed GD, antithyroid drugs for less than 3 months. PBMCs provided the RNA from which the TCR library was made. Study results and caveats: Gene preferences differed: TRBV28, TRBJ1-2, TRBJ2-5 in persistent cases. Relative to newly diagnosed Graves' patients, persistent ones had lower TCR diversity.

Points on this clonotype: What it binds is unknown.

Deletions cut 2 bases from V and 2 bases from J, with 10 bases between. The CDR3 covers 14 residues. Germline V gene data show CDR1 as SGHNT and CDR2 as YYREEE (reference sequence). Relying on iRepertoire HTBI primers and Arm-PCR of CDR3 regions, the team built TCR beta libraries. TCRdb fed the multiplex PCR reads into MiXCR, producing one record per CDR3 protein. The sample lists roughly 560,000 distinct CDR3 sequences, approximately 16% seen once, with around a quarter in the top ten. These data also formed part of another study, on T cells in Graves' hyperthyroidism and ophthalmopathy. That study adds: Using the HTBI primer set, a first-round RT-PCR was run on the TCR CDR3.

This TCR derives from a woman aged 40 to 65 with Graves disease. Sequences were derived from peripheral blood mononuclear cells (PBMCs), sampled at new diagnosis, from a patient treated with antithyroid drugs. The chain recombines TRBV5-4 with TRBJ1-2, with D perhaps matching TRBD1 (6 bases). DNA for the CDR3: TGTGCCAGCAGCTTTGTCGGACAGAACTATGGCTACACCTTC. Its protein product is CASSFVGQNYGYTF.